Described below is a single TCR beta chain sequence and its context. No antigen is known for it. This sample is part of a study of cytomegalovirus exposure and HLA in healthy donors. General study findings and limits: In a later analysis, the majority of CMV-associated beta chains seemingly showed HLA restriction. Later examination showed HLA-associated TCR beta chains had greater clonal expansion than equally common others. The study designated 164 TCR beta chains cytomegalovirus-associated. In terms of immune exposure information, only CMV serostatus was available.

Amplification used 60 Vbeta primers and 13 Jbeta primers. Clones were read by immunoSEQ multiplex PCR, and TCRdb kept only the in-frame ones, dropping some. The sample records roughly 160,000 clones, around 80% being singletons. Germline V gene lookup returns CDR1 SGHNT and CDR2 YYREEE (reference sequence). V gave up 4 bases and J gave up 2 bases; unmatched junction bases: 3. This CDR3 region has 16 residues. The receptor's source is a woman aged 45 to 65 in good health and CMV-seropositive. The chain combines TRBV5-4 with TRBJ2-2; 12 bases align to TRBD2. Sequenced: PBMCs. The CDR3 sequence: CASSPGLAGNTGELFF. CDR3 in DNA: TGTGCCAGCAGCCCCGGACTAGCGGGAAACACCGGGGAGCTGTTTTTT.